Each of the 25 T cell receptor beta chains below was sequenced from the same sample in a study of blood T cell repertoires in COVID-19. Sequencing used immunoSEQ multiplex PCR; TCRdb keeps in-frame clones, though not all of them. The sample consists of tens of thousands of clones, just over 85% of them appearing once. Material: peripheral blood. The receptors were sampled from a human donor in a cohort sampled during active COVID-19.

The chain links TRBV18 to TRBJ1-4; D not resolved. Germline V lookup: CDR1 KGHSH, CDR2 LQKENI. V lost 3 bases and J lost 2, with 10 bases in between. CDR3 length equals 15 residues. This CDR3 is CASSPLHNTNEKLFF. The CDR3 bases are TGTGCCAGCTCACCGTTACACAACACTAATGAAAAACTGTTTTTT.

The V gene is TRBV19, the J gene TRBJ2-3, with D perhaps TRBD2 (6 bases). This CDR3 contains 13 residues. Germline lookup yields CDR1 LNHDA and CDR2 SQIVND (reference sequence). The germline V and J ends were trimmed by 3 bases and 5 bases, with 9 bases remaining between them. The CDR3 nucleotides read TGTGCCAGTAGTATGGGGGGAAAAGATACGCAGTATTTT. Its translation: CASSMGGKDTQYF.

This chain links TRBV10-3 with TRBJ2-2, with TRBD2 matching 8 bases. The CDR3 spans 16 residues. The trim removed 1 base at V and 5 bases at J, leaving 6 bases unmatched. The V gene's germline CDR1 is ENHRY and CDR2 SYGVKD. The CDR3 is CAISEFSGGVTGELFF. Here the CDR3 DNA reads TGTGCCATCAGTGAGTTCAGCGGGGGAGTAACCGGGGAGCTGTTTTTT.

The gene calls are TRBV19 and TRBJ1-1, with 8 bases identical to TRBD1. CDR3 length equals 14 residues. Looked up from germline, CDR1 is LNHDA and CDR2 is SQIVND (reference sequence). V lost 8 bases, J lost 5 bases, and 10 bases stayed unmatched. CDR3 sequence: CASSPDRGGTEAFF. For the CDR3, the DNA is TGTGCCAGTTCTCCCGACAGGGGAGGGACTGAAGCTTTCTTT.

This sequence joins TRBV27 and TRBJ1-6; 9 positions agree with TRBD1. V trimming: 6 bases; J trimming: 6 bases; junction bases outside the gene matches: 9. The CDR3 extends over 16 amino acids. Germline loops: CDR1 MNHEY, CDR2 SMNVEV (reference sequence). This CDR3 is CASRAIGQGFNSPLHF. CDR3 nucleotide sequence: TGTGCCAGCAGAGCCATCGGACAGGGGTTTAATTCACCCCTCCACTTT.

The chain carries TRBV5-1 and TRBJ1-1; 7 bases agree with TRBD1. Trimming took 5 bases from V and 1 from J; bases not matched to a gene: 8. The CDR3 is 15 residues long. From germline, CDR1 is SGHRS and CDR2 YFSETQ. The CDR3 region is CASSSGPGGNTEAFF. The CDR3, as DNA: TGCGCCAGCAGTTCGGGCCCAGGGGGGAACACTGAAGCTTTCTTT.

This clone was seen a few times. The chain recombines TRBV6-2 or TRBV6-3 with TRBJ2-2; no reliable D call. Trimming removed 4 bases from V and 2 bases from J, with 5 bases in between. Germline loops: CDR1 MNHEY, CDR2 SVGEGT. The CDR3 covers 13 residues. The CDR3 loop reads CASSLHNTGELFF. The DNA of the CDR3 is TGTGCCAGCAGTTTACACAACACCGGGGAGCTGTTTTTT.

The chain carries TRBV2 and TRBJ2-7; possible D gene TRBD1, 5 bases. Trimming pared 6 bases from V and 4 bases from J, leaving 10 bases between. The germline V gene has CDR1 SNHLY and CDR2 FYNNEI. The CDR3 covers 12 residues. In nucleotides, the CDR3 is TGTGCCAGCAGGAGACAGTTATACGAGCAGTACTTC. Translated: CASRRQLYEQYF.

The rearrangement joins TRBV6-2 or TRBV6-3 to TRBJ2-5; tentative D call: TRBD2 (6 bases). The germline V and J ends were trimmed by 2 bases and 5 bases, with 21 bases remaining between them. The germline CDR1 and CDR2 sequences are MNHEY and SVGEGT. CDR3 length equals 17 residues. CDR3 DNA: TGTGCCAGCAGTTACACGGGCCGGGAGCCCTACCGGGAGACCCAGTACTTC. Translating gives CASSYTGREPYRETQYF.

The rearrangement links TRBV5-8 to TRBJ2-5; perhaps TRBD2 as D (5 bases). The germline V gene encodes CDR1 SGHTS and CDR2 YDEGEE. The CDR3 length is 17 residues. The germline V and J ends were trimmed by 1 base and 2 bases, with 18 bases remaining between them. The CDR3 nucleotides are TGTGCCAGCAGCTTGACGATAAGGAGGAGAGCTCAAGAGACCCAGTACTTC. This encodes CASSLTIRRRAQETQYF.

The CDR3 DNA is TGTGCCAGCAGCCAGGACAGAGGAGACACTGAAGCTTTCTTT. It yields the protein CASSQDRGDTEAFF. The rearrangement joins TRBV4-2 to TRBJ1-1; D might be TRBD1 (6 bases). This CDR3 has 14 amino acids. The V gene lost 3 bases and the J gene lost 3 bases, with 11 bases spanning the gap. Germline lookup yields CDR1 LGHNA and CDR2 YNFKEQ.

V is TRBV24-1 and J is TRBJ2-3, with 8 bases identical to TRBD1. CDR3 length: 15 residues. V was pared by 3 bases and J by 0 bases, with 1 base of the junction left unmatched. Germline V gives CDR1 KGHDR, CDR2 SFDVKD. The CDR3 nucleotides read TGTGCCACCAGTGATCAGGGGGCTAGCACAGATACGCAGTATTTT. Translating gives CATSDQGASTDTQYF.

The DNA for the CDR3 is TGTGCCAGCAGCTTATCGTATATCTCCGAGACCCAGTACTTC. Translation: CASSLSYISETQYF. The chain uses TRBV7-2 and TRBJ2-5; D gene uncertain. Trimming removed 2 bases at V and 5 bases at J, with 12 bases between. Germline V CDR1 and CDR2: SGHTA, FQGNSA. This CDR3 is 14 amino acids long.

This chain joins TRBV11-1 and TRBJ2-5; TRBD2 might be the D (6 bases). CDR1 and CDR2 (germline): SGHAT, FQDESV (reference sequence). Trimming pared 5 bases from V and 2 bases from J, leaving 12 bases between. This CDR3 comprises 14 residues. The CDR3 loop is CASSHRGKQETQYF. CDR3 nucleotides: TGTGCCAGCAGCCATCGGGGGAAACAAGAGACCCAGTACTTC.

The V and J genes are TRBV11-1 and TRBJ1-6; the D gene is possibly TRBD1 (5 bases). Per the germline V gene, CDR1 is SGHAT and CDR2 is FQDESV (reference sequence). The CDR3 covers 13 residues. V lost 6 bases and J 11 bases, leaving 14 bases between the germline ends. CDR3 nucleotides: TGTGCCAGCAGAGGGGATAGTGTGGCACCCCTCCACTTT. This translates into CASRGDSVAPLHF.

The V and J genes are TRBV12-5 and TRBJ2-7; 7 bases fit TRBD2. After removal of 3 bases from V and 7 bases from J, the junction contained 6 bases not matched to a gene. Per germline, CDR1 LGHNT and CDR2 FRNRAP. The CDR3 length is 13 residues. The CDR3 region has the DNA TGTGCTAGTGGTTTTATCGGGGGGAGGGAGCAGTACTTC. This codes for CASGFIGGREQYF.

The V and J genes are TRBV18 and TRBJ1-2; the D gene is possibly TRBD1 (6 bases). Trimming removed 5 bases at V and 3 bases at J, with 10 bases between. The germline gives CDR1 KGHSH, CDR2 LQKENI. The CDR3 is made up of 13 amino acids. CDR3 amino acids: CASSSSGDYGYTF. As DNA, the CDR3 is TGTGCCAGCTCATCGTCAGGGGACTATGGCTACACCTTC.

This clone was counted once. Other DNA sequences of this sample code for an identical CDR3. V gene TRBV5-1 combines with J gene TRBJ2-7; 7 bases line up with TRBD1. CDR3 length equals 15 residues. Germline assignment: CDR1 SGHRS and CDR2 YFSETQ. The V and J ends lost 0 bases and 4 bases, in that order; junction bases with no gene match: 7. The CDR3 DNA follows: TGCGCCAGCAGCTTGGGAGGGACAGCTCTATACGAGCAGTACTTC. Translated, it gives CASSLGGTALYEQYF.

The chain employs TRBV27 and TRBJ2-4, with TRBD1 matching 9 bases. V trimming: 6 bases; J trimming: 8 bases; junction bases outside the gene matches: 5. This CDR3 region has 13 residues. The V gene's germline CDR1 is MNHEY and CDR2 SMNVEV (reference sequence). In DNA form, the CDR3 reads TGTGCCAGCAGCCGGGACAGGGAAGACATTCAGTACTTC. It yields the protein CASSRDREDIQYF.

This chain joins TRBV6-4 and TRBJ2-7; TRBD1 matches at 8 bases. The trim removed 4 bases at V and 4 bases at J, leaving 9 bases unmatched. CDR1 is MRHNA, CDR2 SNTAGT, per germline. The CDR3 has 15 amino acids. The CDR3 here is CASSVRTGSGYEQYF. For the CDR3, the DNA is TGTGCCAGCAGTGTTAGGACAGGGAGTGGTTACGAGCAGTACTTC.

The rearrangement joins TRBV27 to TRBJ2-3; the D gene is possibly TRBD1 (5 bases). V was trimmed by 8 bases and J by 2 bases, leaving 14 bases between them. Germline V CDR1 and CDR2: MNHEY, SMNVEV (reference sequence). The CDR3 contains 14 residues. As DNA, the CDR3 is TGTGCCAGCGGGGCTCTGGGGTCCACAGATACGCAGTATTTT. Translation gives CASGALGSTDTQYF.

This chain uses TRBV3-1 (or the pseudogene TRBV3-2) with TRBJ1-2, with 9 nucleotides matching TRBD1. From germline, CDR1 is LGHDT and CDR2 YNNKEL (reference sequence). This CDR3 region has 15 residues. V lost 2 bases to trimming and J lost 8 bases; unmatched junction nucleotides: 9. CDR3 protein: CASSQYGTGPGGYTF. Written as DNA, the CDR3 is TGTGCCAGCAGCCAATACGGGACAGGGCCGGGGGGCTACACCTTC.

The chain links TRBV18 to TRBJ2-7, with no clear D. The ends were cut back, 3 bases at V and 4 bases at J, with 10 bases in the middle. CDR1 KGHSH and CDR2 LQKENI come from the germline V gene. CDR3 length: 13 residues. In nucleotides, the CDR3 is TGTGCCAGCTCACCCGCGGATCTATACGAGCAGTACTTC. Its translation: CASSPADLYEQYF. Variable domain in full (rest from reference TRBV18 and TRBJ2-7): NAGVMQNPRHLVRRRGQEARLRCSPMKGHSHVYWYRQLPEEGLKFMVYLQKENIIDESGMPKERFSAEFPKEGPSILRIQQVVRGDSAAYFCASSPADLYEQYFGPGTRLTVT.

This clone was observed a few times. The chain recombines TRBV5-4 with TRBJ2-7; D may be TRBD2 (6 bases). From germline, CDR1 is SGHNT and CDR2 YYREEE (reference sequence). This CDR3 has 16 amino acids. Trimming removed 4 bases from V and 5 bases from J, with 22 bases in between. CDR3 loop: CASSPGGGLAPHEQYF. In DNA form, the CDR3 reads TGTGCCAGCAGCCCCGGAGGAGGGCTAGCCCCCCACGAGCAGTACTTC.

This clone was counted a single time. The chain recombines TRBV3-1 (or the pseudogene TRBV3-2) with TRBJ2-5; maybe TRBD2 (7 bases). Trimming took off 5 bases at V and 3 bases at J, with 22 bases between the two ends. In germline, CDR1 is LGHDT, CDR2 YNNKEL (reference sequence). This CDR3 spans 17 amino acids. CDR3 loop: CASSVFRGAKGEETQYF. DNA for the CDR3: TGTGCCAGCAGCGTATTTCGGGGGGCTAAAGGTGAAGAGACCCAGTACTTC.